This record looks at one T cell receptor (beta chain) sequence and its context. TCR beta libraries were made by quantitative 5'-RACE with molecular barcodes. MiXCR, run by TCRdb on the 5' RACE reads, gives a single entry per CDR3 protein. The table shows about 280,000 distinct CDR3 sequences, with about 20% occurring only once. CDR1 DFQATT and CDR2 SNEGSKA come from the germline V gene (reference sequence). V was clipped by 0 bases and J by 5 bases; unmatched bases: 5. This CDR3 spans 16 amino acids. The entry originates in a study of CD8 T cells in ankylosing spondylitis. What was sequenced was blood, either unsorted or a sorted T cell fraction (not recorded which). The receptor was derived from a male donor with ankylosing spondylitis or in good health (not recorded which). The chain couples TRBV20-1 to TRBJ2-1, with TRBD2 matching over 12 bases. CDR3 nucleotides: TGCAGTGCTAGAGAGTTCGGACTAGCGGGAAACAATGAGCAGTTCTTC. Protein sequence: CSAREFGLAGNNEQFF.